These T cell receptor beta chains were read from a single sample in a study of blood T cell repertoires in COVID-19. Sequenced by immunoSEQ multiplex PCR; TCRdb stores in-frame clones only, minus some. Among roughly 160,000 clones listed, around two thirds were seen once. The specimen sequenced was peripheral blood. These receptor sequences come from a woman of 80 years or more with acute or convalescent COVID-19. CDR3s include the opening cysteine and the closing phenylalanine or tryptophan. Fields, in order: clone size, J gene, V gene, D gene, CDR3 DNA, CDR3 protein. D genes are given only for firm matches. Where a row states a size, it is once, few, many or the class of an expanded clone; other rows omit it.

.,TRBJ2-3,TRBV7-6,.,TGTGCCAGCAGCCGTAGAGGGGGGGGCCCCGACACAGATACGCAGTATTTT,CASSRRGGGPDTDTQYF
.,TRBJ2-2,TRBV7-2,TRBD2,TGTGCCAGCAGCTTAGCCGGGAGGGCGACCGGGGAGCTGTTTTTT,CASSLAGRATGELFF
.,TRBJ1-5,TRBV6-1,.,TGTGCCAGCAGTGAAATGGGCAGCCCGGAGCCCCAGCATTTT,CASSEMGSPEPQHF
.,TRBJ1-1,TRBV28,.,TGTGCCAGCAGTTCTGTGAACACTGAAGCTTTCTTT,CASSSVNTEAFF
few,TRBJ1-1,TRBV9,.,TGTGCCAGCAGCGATCGACAGGATCGGAACACTGAAGCTTTCTTT,CASSDRQDRNTEAFF
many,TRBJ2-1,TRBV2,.,TGTGCCAGCAGTGAAGCGCAGTGGAGTGAGCAGTTCTTC,CASSEAQWSEQFF
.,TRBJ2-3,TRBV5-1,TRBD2,TGCGCCAGCAGCTTGGCCGCCGGGACTAGTACGGATACGCAGTATTTT,CASSLAAGTSTDTQYF
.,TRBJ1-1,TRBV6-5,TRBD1,TGTGCCAGCAGTTCACAGGGGTCGGGCACTGAAGCTTTCTTT,CASSSQGSGTEAFF
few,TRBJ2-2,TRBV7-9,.,TGTGCCAGCAGCTTATTTATTGGGACACAGAACACCGGGGAGCTGTTTTTT,CASSLFIGTQNTGELFF
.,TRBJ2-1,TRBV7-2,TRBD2,TGTGCCAGCAGCCCAACTAGCGCTCGGGAGCAGTTCTTC,CASSPTSAREQFF
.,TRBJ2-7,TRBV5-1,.,TGCGCCAGCAGCTTGGCCCCGGGTTACGAGCAGTACTTC,CASSLAPGYEQYF
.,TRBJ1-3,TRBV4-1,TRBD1,TGCGCCAGCAGCCACCCGGGACAGCCCCTTCGCTTCTCTGGAAACACCATATATTTT,CASSHPGQPLRFSGNTIYF
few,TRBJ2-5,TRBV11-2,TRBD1,TGTGCCAGCAACGGAGACAGGGCGCGAGAGACCCAGTACTTC,CASNGDRARETQYF
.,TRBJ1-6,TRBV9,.,TGTGCCAGCAGCTACGACGGGGTTAGTTCACCCCTCCACTTT,CASSYDGVSSPLHF
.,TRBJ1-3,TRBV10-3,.,TGTGCCATCAGCGGTTACCTCTCTGGAAACACCATATATTTT,CAISGYLSGNTIYF
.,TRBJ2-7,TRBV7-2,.,TGTGCCAGCAGCTTAGGAAGAGGAGACGAGCAGTACTTC,CASSLGRGDEQYF
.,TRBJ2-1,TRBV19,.,TGTGCCAGTAGTATGTGGGCTAGCGAACACAATGAGCAGTTCTTC,CASSMWASEHNEQFF
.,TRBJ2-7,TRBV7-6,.,TGTGCCAGCGGCCCTAGCCAGATCTACGAGCAGTACTTC,CASGPSQIYEQYF
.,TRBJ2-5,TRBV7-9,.,TGTGCCAGCAGCCCCGACACAGGGAGATCCCAAGAGACCCAGTACTTC,CASSPDTGRSQETQYF
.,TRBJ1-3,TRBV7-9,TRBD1,TGTGCCAGCAGCGAGCAGGGGGCTGGAAACACCATATATTTT,CASSEQGAGNTIYF
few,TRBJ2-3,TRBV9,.,TGTGCCAGCAGCGTAGCTACTTGGCGGGACGGCACAGATACGCAGTATTTT,CASSVATWRDGTDTQYF
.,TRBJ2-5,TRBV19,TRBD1,TGTGCCAGTAGATCGGACAGGGGCCAAGAGACCCAGTACTTC,CASRSDRGQETQYF
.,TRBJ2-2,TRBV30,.,TGTGCCTGGAGCTCGGGTCCGGACACCGGGGAGCTGTTTTTT,CAWSSGPDTGELFF
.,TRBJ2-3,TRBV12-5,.,TGTGCTAGTGCCTACGGGACTCTTAGCACAGATACGCAGTATTTT,CASAYGTLSTDTQYF
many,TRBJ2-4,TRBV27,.,TGTGCCAGCAGTTTCATAACAGGGCTAGCCAAAAACATTCAGTACTTC,CASSFITGLAKNIQYF
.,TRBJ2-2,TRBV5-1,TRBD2,TGCGCCAGCAGCTTAGGGACTAGCGGTACGAACACCGGGGAGCTGTTTTTT,CASSLGTSGTNTGELFF
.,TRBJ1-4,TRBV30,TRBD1,TGTGCCTGGACGGGACAGGGGAATGAAAAACTGTTTTTT,CAWTGQGNEKLFF
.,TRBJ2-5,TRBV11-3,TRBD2,TGTGCCAGCAGCCTGGGACTAGCGGGAGGAGAGACCCAGTACTTC,CASSLGLAGGETQYF
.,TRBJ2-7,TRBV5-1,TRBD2,TGCGCCAGCAGCTTGGGAACGGGAGGCTCCTCCTACGAGCAGTACTTC,CASSLGTGGSSYEQYF
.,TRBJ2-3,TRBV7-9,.,TGTGCCAGCAGATCTTTCCGGGTTTTGGGCACAGATACGCAGTATTTT,CASRSFRVLGTDTQYF
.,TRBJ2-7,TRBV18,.,TGTGCCAGCTCACCACCGAGAGCGACAGGATCCTACGAGCAGTACTTC,CASSPPRATGSYEQYF
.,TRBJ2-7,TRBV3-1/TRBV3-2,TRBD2,TGTGCCAGCAGCGGCGGGAGCCCCAGGGAGCAGTACTTC,CASSGGSPREQYF
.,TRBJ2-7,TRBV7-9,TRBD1,TGTGCCAGCAGCTTAGGAACAGGGGCCGAGCAGTACTTC,CASSLGTGAEQYF
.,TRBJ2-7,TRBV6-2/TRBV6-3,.,TGTGCCAGCAGTTACTCGAATAGCGCGCAGTACTTC,CASSYSNSAQYF
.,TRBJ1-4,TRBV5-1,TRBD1,TGCGCCAGCAGCACACAGGGGGCCACTAATGAAAAACTGTTTTTT,CASSTQGATNEKLFF
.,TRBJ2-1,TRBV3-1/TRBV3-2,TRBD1,TGTGCCAGCAGCCAAAAAGGGGGACAGGGAATTTGGAATGAGCAGTTCTTC,CASSQKGGQGIWNEQFF
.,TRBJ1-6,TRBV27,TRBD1,TGTGCCAGCAGTCGAGGGACAGGAGGCTCACCCCTCCACTTT,CASSRGTGGSPLHF
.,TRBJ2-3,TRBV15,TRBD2,TGTGCCACCAGCAGAAGACTAGCGGGATCCACAGATACGCAGTATTTT,CATSRRLAGSTDTQYF
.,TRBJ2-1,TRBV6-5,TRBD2,TGTGCCAGCAGTTCAGGGACTAGCGGCTACAATGAGCAGTTCTTC,CASSSGTSGYNEQFF
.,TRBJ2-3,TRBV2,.,TGTGCCAGCAGTGTTACCGGACAGTTCACAGATACGCAGTATTTT,CASSVTGQFTDTQYF
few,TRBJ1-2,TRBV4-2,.,TGTGCCAGCAGCCAAGATGGGGGGGACCACTATGGCTACACCTTC,CASSQDGGDHYGYTF
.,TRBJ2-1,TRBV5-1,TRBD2,TGCGCCAGCAGCTTGGGGCTAGCGGGCCGCTCCTACAATGAGCAGTTCTTC,CASSLGLAGRSYNEQFF
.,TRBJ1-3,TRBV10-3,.,TGTGCCATCAGTGCCACTACAGGTGCCTCTGGAAACACCATATATTTT,CAISATTGASGNTIYF
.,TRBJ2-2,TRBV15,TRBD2,TGTGCCACCAGCAGAGGTGGGACTAGCGTCGGGGAGCTGTTTTTT,CATSRGGTSVGELFF
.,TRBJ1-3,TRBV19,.,TGTGCCAGTAGTATTCAATCAGGAAACACCATATATTTT,CASSIQSGNTIYF
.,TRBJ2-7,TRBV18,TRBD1,TGTGCCAGCCGAGCCGGGACAGGGGCTTACGAGCAGTACTTC,CASRAGTGAYEQYF
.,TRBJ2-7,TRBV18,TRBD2,TGTGCCAGCTCCCCTAGCGGCTCCTACGAGCAGTACTTC,CASSPSGSYEQYF
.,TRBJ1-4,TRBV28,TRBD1,TGTGCCAGCAGTAACAGGGGGCGAGAAAAACTGTTTTTT,CASSNRGREKLFF
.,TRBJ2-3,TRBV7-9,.,TGTGCCAGCAGCTTTTTTAGCGGTAGCACAGATACGCAGTATTTT,CASSFFSGSTDTQYF
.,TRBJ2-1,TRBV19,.,TGTGCCAGTAAAAATAGTAATGAGCAGTTCTTC,CASKNSNEQFF
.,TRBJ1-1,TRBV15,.,TGTGCCACCAGCCCACAAGAGGCGGGAAACGCTTTCTTT,CATSPQEAGNAFF
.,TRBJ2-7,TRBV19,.,TGTGCCAGTAGTAGCATCGGACTCGTAGCGGAGTCCTACGAGCAGTACTTC,CASSSIGLVAESYEQYF
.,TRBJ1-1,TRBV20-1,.,TGCAGTGCCTTCGGGAGGACTGAAGCTTTCTTT,CSAFGRTEAFF
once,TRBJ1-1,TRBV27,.,TGTGCCAGCAGTCGACGACAGAACACTGAAGCTTTCTTT,CASSRRQNTEAFF
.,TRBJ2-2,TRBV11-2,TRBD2,TGTGCCAGCGCCCTCTGGGCGGGAGACACCGGGGAGCTGTTTTTT,CASALWAGDTGELFF
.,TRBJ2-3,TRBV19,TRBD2,TGTGCCAGTAGTATTCAGACTAGCGGGATCGCAGATACGCAGTATTTT,CASSIQTSGIADTQYF
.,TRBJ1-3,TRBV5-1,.,TGCGCCAGCAGCTTGGTAGGAGGGATAGTCGGAAACACCATATATTTT,CASSLVGGIVGNTIYF